These 28 T cell receptor beta chains originate from one sample sequenced in a study of CD8+ T cells in alopecia areata. Isolated RNA was reverse transcribed into cDNA used as the sequencing template. Assay used: immunoSEQ multiplex PCR; TCRdb lists only in-frame clones, some missing. This table holds 140,000 to 150,000 clones, roughly 64% found once. Sequenced material: CD4+ T cells sorted from blood, taken at week 0. All receptors derive from a human donor with alopecia areata.

The chain combines TRBV29-1 with TRBJ1-1; D is unresolved. CDR1 SQVTM and CDR2 ANQGSEA come from the germline V gene. The CDR3 extends over 13 amino acids. V lost 3 bases to trimming and J lost 5 bases, with 13 bases between them. The CDR3 coding sequence is TGCAGCGTTGAGTACAGCCCGCGGACTGAAGCTTTCTTT. Amino acids: CSVEYSPRTEAFF.

The gene calls are TRBV6-6 and TRBJ2-7; 7 nucleotides match TRBD1. The CDR3 spans 14 residues. Germline values: CDR1 MNHNY, CDR2 SVGAGI (reference sequence). Trimming at V came to 4 bases and at J to 1 base, leaving 4 bases not matched to a gene. The CDR3 nucleotides read TGTGCCAGCAGTTCAGGGGACAGTTCCTACGAGCAGTACTTC. Protein product: CASSSGDSSYEQYF.

Note on this clone: This sample includes further DNA sequences coding for the same CDR3. V gene TRBV4-1 combines with J gene TRBJ1-1, with TRBD1 as a possible D gene (5 bases). CDR3 length: 16 residues. Germline-derived CDR1 and CDR2 are MGHRA and YSYEKL. V dropped 0 bases and J dropped 11 bases, with 22 bases sitting between them. CDR3 bases: TGCGCCAGCAGCCAAGATCAACAACCCAGGAGGGGAGGGGCTTTCTTT. As protein: CASSQDQQPRRGGAFF.

The chain couples TRBV11-2 to TRBJ2-1, with D possibly TRBD2 on 6 matching bases. Per germline, CDR1 SGHAT and CDR2 FQNNGV. The V and J ends lost 2 bases and 4 bases respectively, with 12 bases between them. The CDR3 is 15 amino acids. In DNA form, the CDR3 reads TGTGCCAGCAGCTTAACCGGGGGACCTTACAATGAGCAGTTCTTC. Encoded protein: CASSLTGGPYNEQFF. The whole variable domain, filled in from reference TRBV11-2 and TRBJ2-1, reads EAGVAQSPRYKIIEKRQSVAFWCNPISGHATLYWYQQILGQGPKLLIQFQNNGVVDDSQLPKDRFSAERLKGVDSTLKIQPAKLEDSAVYLCASSLTGGPYNEQFFGPGTRLTVL.

This clone was seen only a few times. V usage is TRBV6-6 and J usage is TRBJ2-7; TRBD1 is a possible D gene (6 bases). The CDR3 consists of 13 residues. The ends were cut back, 5 bases at V and 6 bases at J, with 14 bases in the middle. CDR1 is MNHNY and CDR2 is SVGAGI in the germline V gene (reference sequence). CDR3 loop: CASSPNRDGEQYF. The CDR3 nucleotides read TGTGCCAGCAGTCCTAACAGGGATGGCGAGCAGTACTTC.

This clone has more than one count but fewer than ten. This chain uses TRBV29-1 with TRBJ2-5; D possibly corresponds to TRBD1 (6 bases). Gene TRBJ2-7 matches the end of the DNA better, so the J call may be wrong. The CDR3 consists of 11 residues. Germline values: CDR1 SQVTM, CDR2 ANQGSEA. The CDR3 DNA follows: TGCAGCGTACGACAGGCCTACGAGCAGTACTTC. Protein sequence: CSVRQAYEQYF.

The chain carries TRBV30 and TRBJ1-4; tentatively, D is TRBD1 (5 bases). V shed 8 bases and J shed 8 bases, with 18 bases lying between them. Germline CDR1 and CDR2: GTSNPN and SVGIG (reference sequence). This CDR3 region has 13 residues. CDR3 in DNA: TGTGCCGGATCCCAGGGATTTGGAGAAAAACTGTTTTTT. This translates into CAGSQGFGEKLFF.

This clone was seen only a few times. The chain employs TRBV4-2 and TRBJ2-3, with 15 bases identical to TRBD2. Germline CDR1 and CDR2: LGHNA and YNFKEQ. This CDR3 comprises 17 residues. V trimming: 4 bases; J trimming: 2 bases; junction bases outside the gene matches: 4. The CDR3 DNA follows: TGTGCCAGCAGCCCTGGACTAGCGGGGGGGGACACAGATACGCAGTATTTT. Translation: CASSPGLAGGDTDTQYF.

The CDR3 is CASSEGQDNQPQHF. Written as DNA, the CDR3 is TGTGCCAGCAGCGAGGGACAGGACAATCAGCCCCAGCATTTT. The V call is TRBV5-4, the J call TRBJ1-5; 8 bases fit TRBD1. The V and J ends lost 4 bases and 3 bases, in that order; junction bases with no gene match: 3. The CDR3 is 14 residues long. The V gene's germline CDR1 is SGHNT and CDR2 YYREEE (reference sequence).

V usage is TRBV30 and J usage is TRBJ2-2; D might be TRBD1 or TRBD2, each matching 5 bases. Trimming removed 3 bases at V and 7 bases at J, with 9 bases between. The CDR3 is 12 residues long. Germline V gene data show CDR1 as GTSNPN and CDR2 as SVGIG (reference sequence). The CDR3 DNA sequence: TGTGCCTGGAGGCTGGGGGTCGGGGAGCTGTTTTTT. This encodes CAWRLGVGELFF.

A remark on this clone: This sample includes further DNA sequences coding for the same CDR3. CDR3 loop: CASSLEGNTEAFF. The CDR3 DNA follows: TGTGCCAGCAGCTTAGAGGGGAACACTGAAGCTTTCTTT. This chain connects TRBV7-9 to TRBJ1-1; D not resolved. Trimming cost V 1 base and J 1 base, with 4 bases left between them. This CDR3 region has 13 residues. CDR1 is SEHNR, CDR2 FQNEAQ, per germline (reference sequence).

This clone was seen a few times. The chain combines TRBV30 with TRBJ1-5; TRBD1 is a possible D gene (5 bases). Looked up from germline, CDR1 is GTSNPN and CDR2 is SVGIG (reference sequence). This CDR3 is built from 15 residues. Trimming left V 0 bases short and J 6 bases short, with 15 bases between. CDR3 loop: CAWSVAGGFGQPQHF. CDR3 in DNA: TGTGCCTGGAGTGTGGCGGGGGGTTTCGGTCAGCCCCAGCATTTT.

This clone was seen just once. V usage is TRBV6-1 and J usage is TRBJ2-7; no clear D gene. This CDR3 comprises 14 residues. The germline V and J ends were trimmed by 1 base and 0 bases, with 7 bases remaining between them. Germline V gene data show CDR1 as MNHNS and CDR2 as SASEGT. The CDR3 sequence is CASSEVESSYEQYF. DNA for the CDR3: TGTGCCAGCAGTGAAGTGGAGAGCTCCTACGAGCAGTACTTC.

The CDR3 loop reads CASRDPGTEAFF. The CDR3, as DNA: TGCGCCAGCAGAGACCCAGGCACTGAAGCTTTCTTT. V usage is TRBV5-1 and J usage is TRBJ1-1, with no clear D. The CDR3 runs to 12 residues. Between the trimmed V and J ends, which lost 5 bases and 4 bases, there was a span of 9 bases. Germline lookup yields CDR1 SGHRS and CDR2 YFSETQ.

This clone turned up a few times. This sequence joins TRBV29-1 and TRBJ1-2; 10 bases map to TRBD1. The germline V gene encodes CDR1 SQVTM and CDR2 ANQGSEA. The junction had 9 bases not matched to a gene; V was cut back by 7 bases and J by 7 bases. The CDR3 extends over 13 amino acids. The CDR3 DNA reads as TGCAGCGGGCACGGACAGGGGGATAGTGGCTACACCTTC. Amino acid sequence: CSGHGQGDSGYTF.

The chain joins TRBV30 to TRBJ2-7, with no clear D. Trimming cost V 1 base and J 3 bases, with 4 bases left between them. Germline V gene lookup returns CDR1 GTSNPN and CDR2 SVGIG (reference sequence). CDR3 length: 11 amino acids. The CDR3 region is CAWSDNYEQYF. The DNA for the CDR3 is TGTGCCTGGAGTGATAACTACGAGCAGTACTTC.

This clone was detected only a few times. V usage is TRBV30 and J usage is TRBJ1-5; D is unclear. This CDR3 has 14 amino acids. V shed 3 bases and J shed 1 base, with 10 bases lying between them. Germline-derived CDR1 and CDR2 are GTSNPN and SVGIG (reference sequence). The CDR3, as DNA: TGTGCCTGGAGCCCCCTAGCGAGCAATCAGCCCCAGCATTTT. Its protein is CAWSPLASNQPQHF.

This chain connects TRBV29-1 to TRBJ1-1, with TRBD1 matching over 9 bases. After removal of 6 bases from V and 5 bases from J, the junction contained 10 bases not matched to a gene. Looked up from germline, CDR1 is SQVTM and CDR2 is ANQGSEA. The length of the CDR3 is 14 residues. In DNA form, the CDR3 reads TGCAGCGTCGTGACAGGGGGGGGGAAGACTGAAGCTTTCTTT. This codes for CSVVTGGGKTEAFF.

This clone was seen only once. The chain employs TRBV6-5 and TRBJ1-6; D unresolved. This CDR3 has 14 residues. V lost 2 bases, J lost 6 bases, and 8 bases lay in between. Germline lookup yields CDR1 MNHEY and CDR2 SVGAGI. CDR3 sequence reads: CASSYGNINSPLHF. CDR3 in DNA: TGTGCCAGCAGTTACGGGAATATTAATTCACCCCTCCACTTT.

This clone was counted a few times. This chain joins TRBV5-8 and TRBJ2-5, with 7 bases identical to TRBD2. Per germline, CDR1 SGHTS and CDR2 YDEGEE. This CDR3 contains 14 residues. J lost 1 base, V lost 0 bases, and 0 bases had no gene match. CDR3 amino acids: CASSLAGGQETQYF. The DNA of the CDR3 is TGTGCCAGCAGCTTGGCGGGGGGCCAAGAGACCCAGTACTTC.

The CDR3 DNA reads TGCAGCGTTGTAGGGTCGGAGACCCAGTACTTC. Its translation is CSVVGSETQYF. The chain uses TRBV29-1 and TRBJ2-5; D unresolved. This CDR3 has 11 amino acids. V was pared by 4 bases and J by 5 bases, with 8 bases between. Germline-derived CDR1 and CDR2 are SQVTM and ANQGSEA. Full variable domain (remainder filled in from reference TRBV29-1 and TRBJ2-5): SAVISQKPSRDICQRGTSLTIQCQVDSQVTMMFWYRQQPGQSLTLIATANQGSEATYESGFVIDKFPISRPNLTFSTLTVSNMSPEDSSIYLCSVVGSETQYFGPGTRLLVL.

V usage is TRBV18 and J usage is TRBJ2-4, with D maybe TRBD2 (6 bases). CDR1 is KGHSH, CDR2 LQKENI, per germline. This CDR3 contains 15 residues. V gave up 0 bases and J gave up 6 bases, with 12 bases separating them. In DNA, the CDR3 is TGTGCCAGCTCACCACCCCAGGGAGGTGTAAACATTCAGTACTTC. Its translation: CASSPPQGGVNIQYF. Looking up the rest from reference TRBV18 and TRBJ2-4 gives the full variable domain: NAGVMQNPRHLVRRRGQEARLRCSPMKGHSHVYWYRQLPEEGLKFMVYLQKENIIDESGMPKERFSAEFPKEGPSILRIQQVVRGDSAAYFCASSPPQGGVNIQYFGAGTRLSVL.

This clone has more than one count but fewer than ten. V usage is TRBV4-2 and J usage is TRBJ2-2, with 7 positions matching TRBD2. The CDR3 spans 13 residues. V was pared by 4 bases and J by 4 bases, with 0 bases of the junction left unmatched. Germline CDR1 reads LGHNA; CDR2 reads YNFKEQ. The CDR3 loop is CASSRTSTGELFF. In DNA, the CDR3 is TGTGCCAGCAGCCGGACTAGCACCGGGGAGCTGTTTTTT.

This clone was counted only a few times. In DNA, the CDR3 is TGCAGCGTTGACCCCGGTGGCAATCAGCCCCAGCATTTT. Translation: CSVDPGGNQPQHF. The chain combines TRBV29-1 with TRBJ1-5; the D is unclear. This CDR3 comprises 13 residues. Per germline, CDR1 SQVTM and CDR2 ANQGSEA. V was clipped by 3 bases and J by 2 bases, with 8 bases between them.

V usage is TRBV29-1 and J usage is TRBJ2-7; the match to TRBD2 covers 7 bases. Germline-derived CDR1 and CDR2 are SQVTM and ANQGSEA. CDR3 length: 11 residues. Losses at the gene ends were 3 bases for V and 6 bases for J; bases not matched to a gene: 2. The DNA of the CDR3 is TGCAGCGTTGACTCGGGAGGCGAGCAGTACTTC. Translated: CSVDSGGEQYF.

The chain has TRBV2 and TRBJ1-1, with a weak D call TRBD1 (6 bases). V was trimmed by 3 bases and J by 1 base, leaving 9 bases between them. The CDR3 contains 14 residues. Looked up from germline, CDR1 is SNHLY and CDR2 is FYNNEI. The CDR3 DNA reads as TGTGCCAGCAGTGAGTGGACAGCGAACACTGAAGCTTTCTTT. It is translated as CASSEWTANTEAFF.

The rearrangement uses TRBV13 and TRBJ2-5; D perhaps matches TRBD1 (5 bases). This CDR3 is 13 amino acids long. The V gene lost 1 base and the J gene lost 7 bases, with 10 bases spanning the gap. The germline gives CDR1 PRHDT, CDR2 FYEKMQ (reference sequence). CDR3 sequence: CASSLEGVGTQYF. The CDR3 DNA reads TGTGCCAGCAGCTTAGAAGGGGTGGGGACCCAGTACTTC.

The V gene is TRBV5-1, the J gene TRBJ2-6; D might be TRBD1 (5 bases). The germline CDR1 and CDR2 sequences are SGHRS and YFSETQ. The CDR3 spans 15 residues. V was cut by 2 bases and J by 1 base, with 7 bases left in between. The CDR3 region is CASSLGVSGANVLTF. The CDR3 nucleotides read TGCGCCAGCAGCTTAGGGGTTTCTGGGGCCAACGTCCTGACTTTC.